These 5 T cell receptor beta chains came from one sample sequenced in a study of response to subunit inactivated influenza vaccine. TCRdb ran MiXCR on the RT-PCR reads and lists one entry per CDR3 protein. The table includes around 300,000 distinct CDR3 sequences, roughly 22% detected once. The source was PBMCs from blood, collected around 22 months after vaccination. These receptors originate from a man between 50 and 75 years old who received an inactivated influenza vaccine.

This clonotype was recorded a few times. The rearrangement joins TRBV6-6 to TRBJ1-1; the D gene is possibly TRBD1 (5 bases). From germline, CDR1 is MNHNY and CDR2 SVGAGI (reference sequence). V lost 0 bases, J lost 12 bases, and 11 bases lay in between. The CDR3 extends over 12 amino acids. The CDR3, as DNA: TGTGCCAGCAGTTACTCGGCAGGGAAAACTTTCTTT. Encoded protein: CASSYSAGKTFF.

The chain has TRBV5-5 and TRBJ1-3; possibly TRBD1 for D (5 bases). The V end lost 4 bases, the J end lost 5 bases, and 16 bases lay between the germline ends. Germline CDR1 is SGHKS and CDR2 is YYEKEE (reference sequence). The CDR3 is 15 residues long. The CDR3 sequence: CASSRGDGHRNTIYF. The CDR3 nucleotides are TGTGCCAGCAGCCGGGGGGACGGGCATAGAAACACCATATATTTT.

The genes are TRBV30 and TRBJ2-7, with D maybe TRBD2 (5 bases). The CDR3 is 14 amino acids. The germline V and J ends were trimmed by 0 bases and 4 bases, with 13 bases remaining between them. The germline gives CDR1 GTSNPN, CDR2 SVGIG (reference sequence). Here the CDR3 reads CAWSVQGGPYEQYF. CDR3 coding DNA: TGTGCCTGGAGTGTACAAGGAGGCCCTTACGAGCAGTACTTC. Combining the CDR3 with reference TRBV30 and TRBJ2-7 gives the whole variable domain SQTIHQWPATLVQPVGSPLSLECTVEGTSNPNLYWYRQAAGRGLQLLFYSVGIGQISSEVPQNLSASRPQDRQFILSSKKLLLSDSGFYLCAWSVQGGPYEQYFGPGTRLTVT.

This clonotype was picked up many times. The CDR3 region is CASSLASGRGYNEQFF. The CDR3 DNA follows: TGTGCCAGCAGCTTAGCCAGCGGGAGGGGGTACAATGAGCAGTTCTTC. This chain links TRBV7-2 with TRBJ2-1, with 10 bases that match TRBD2. Germline CDR1 SGHTA, CDR2 FQGNSA. V trimming: 0 bases; J trimming: 4 bases; junction bases outside the gene matches: 3. The CDR3 is 16 amino acids.

This clonotype was seen a few times. The V gene is TRBV6-2 or TRBV6-3, the J gene TRBJ1-2; D uncertain. The CDR3 contains 12 residues. V shed 6 bases and J shed 7 bases, with 12 bases lying between them. CDR1 and CDR2 from the germline V gene are MNHEY and SVGEGT. CDR3 loop: CASSPVSLGYTF. CDR3 sequence (DNA): TGTGCCAGCAGCCCGGTGTCGCTTGGCTACACCTTC.